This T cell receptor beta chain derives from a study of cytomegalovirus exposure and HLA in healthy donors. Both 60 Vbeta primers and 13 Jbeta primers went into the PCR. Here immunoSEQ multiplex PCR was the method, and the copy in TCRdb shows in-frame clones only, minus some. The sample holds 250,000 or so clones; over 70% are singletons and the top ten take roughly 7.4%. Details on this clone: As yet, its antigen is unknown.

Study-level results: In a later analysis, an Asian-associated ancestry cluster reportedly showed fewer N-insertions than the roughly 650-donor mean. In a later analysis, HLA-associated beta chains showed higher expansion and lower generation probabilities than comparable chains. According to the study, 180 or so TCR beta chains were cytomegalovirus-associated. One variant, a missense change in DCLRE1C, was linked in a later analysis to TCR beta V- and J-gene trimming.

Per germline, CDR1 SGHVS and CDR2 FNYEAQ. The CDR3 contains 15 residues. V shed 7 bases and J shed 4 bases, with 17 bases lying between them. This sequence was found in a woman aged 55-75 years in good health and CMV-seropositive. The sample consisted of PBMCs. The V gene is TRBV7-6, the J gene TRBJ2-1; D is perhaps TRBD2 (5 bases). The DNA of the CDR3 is TGTGCCAGCACCCCCGGGCTAGCATCTTACAATGAGCAGTTCTTC. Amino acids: CASTPGLASYNEQFF.